The 21 T cell receptor beta chains below all came from one sample that was sequenced in a study of molecular identifiers for immune sequencing clone quantification. MiXCR was run by TCRdb on the PCR reads, yielding one entry per CDR3 protein. The sample carries 250,000 to 400,000 distinct CDR3 sequences, over 20% recorded once. The sample taken for sequencing was naive CD8+ T cells from blood, with Jurkat cell RNA spiked in. Specified subset: FACS-sorted CD8+CD4-CCR7+CD45RA+ naive T cells. All receptors come from a human donor in good health. Some libraries in this study had Jurkat cell RNA spiked in.

This clonotype came up many times. This sequence joins TRBV15 and TRBJ2-1; weak D call: TRBD2 (5 bases). Trimming pared 0 bases from V and 4 bases from J, leaving 7 bases between. The germline V gene encodes CDR1 LNHNV and CDR2 YYDKDF (reference sequence). The CDR3 loop spans 14 amino acids. The CDR3 protein is CATSRDRGYNEQFF. DNA of the CDR3: TGTGCCACCAGCAGAGACCGCGGGTACAATGAGCAGTTCTTC.

This clonotype was found many times. The gene calls are TRBV12-3 or TRBV12-4 and TRBJ2-7, with a possible D match to TRBD1 (6 bases). Trimming shortened V by 3 bases and J by 3 bases, and 12 bases separated the two germline ends. This CDR3 spans 14 amino acids. The CDR3 sequence: CASSFLGQYYEQYF. The CDR3 DNA reads as TGTGCCAGCAGTTTTCTTGGACAGTACTACGAGCAGTACTTC.

In this sample, this clonotype turned up many times. The chain employs TRBV29-1 and TRBJ2-7, with TRBD1 identical over 10 bases. Germline V gene data show CDR1 as SQVTM and CDR2 as ANQGSEA. This CDR3 has 13 residues. Trimming removed 7 bases from V and 7 bases from J; junction bases left unmatched: 10. CDR3 nucleotides: TGCAGCGCCCGGGACAGGGGATTGAGGGAGCAGTACTTC. Translation gives CSARDRGLREQYF.

Of note for this clonotype: A much larger clone is a single base away; this may be a read error. The chain uses TRBV15 and TRBJ1-5; no clear D. The CDR3 totals 17 residues. Germline V gene data show CDR1 as LNHNV and CDR2 as YYDKDF (reference sequence). With 4 bases removed from V and 7 bases from J, the gap between germline ends came to 23 bases. CDR3 sequence: CATSKDRHTERSQPQHF. The DNA of the CDR3 is TGTGCCACCAGCAAAGACCGTCACACTGAGCGAAGCCAGCCCCAGCATTTT.

At least ten counts were recorded for this clonotype. The chain combines TRBV29-1 with TRBJ2-3; tentative D call: TRBD2 (6 bases). Germline values: CDR1 SQVTM, CDR2 ANQGSEA. The CDR3 loop spans 13 amino acids. V shed 4 bases and J shed 1 base, with 9 bases lying between them. CDR3 protein: CSVVTGGTDTQYF. CDR3 nucleotides: TGCAGCGTTGTTACGGGGGGCACAGATACGCAGTATTTT.

This clonotype was seen at least ten times. The chain joins TRBV4-2 to TRBJ1-1; D remains ambiguous. Germline lookup yields CDR1 LGHNA and CDR2 YNFKEQ. The CDR3 consists of 13 residues. With 3 bases removed from V and 4 bases from J, the gap between germline ends came to 9 bases. The DNA for the CDR3 is TGTGCCAGCAGCCACGATGACGGCACTGAAGCTTTCTTT. Its translation is CASSHDDGTEAFF.

This clonotype was observed many times. This chain joins TRBV3-1 and TRBJ2-5, with D perhaps assigned TRBD1 or TRBD2 (5 bases each). This CDR3 contains 13 residues. The ends were cut back, 4 bases at V and 5 bases at J, with 11 bases in the middle. The V gene's germline CDR1 is LGHDT and CDR2 YNNKEL (reference sequence). CDR3 residues: CASSLGTAETQYF. Here the CDR3 DNA reads TGTGCCAGCAGCCTCGGGACGGCGGAGACCCAGTACTTC.

This clonotype was seen at least ten times. The gene calls are TRBV30 and TRBJ2-6, with 14 nucleotides matching TRBD2. The J segment lost 2 bases and the V segment lost 3 bases, leaving 9 bases of the junction unmatched. The CDR3 is made up of 19 amino acids. Per germline, CDR1 GTSNPN and CDR2 SVGIG (reference sequence). CDR3: CAWSRTSGRPVPGANVLTF. CDR3 nucleotides: TGTGCCTGGAGCAGGACTAGCGGGAGGCCTGTTCCTGGGGCCAACGTCCTGACTTTC. Combining the CDR3 with reference TRBV30 and TRBJ2-6 gives the whole variable domain SQTIHQWPATLVQPVGSPLSLECTVEGTSNPNLYWYRQAAGRGLQLLFYSVGIGQISSEVPQNLSASRPQDRQFILSSKKLLLSDSGFYLCAWSRTSGRPVPGANVLTFGAGSRLTVL.

Concerning this clonotype itself: This clone may be a read error of a much larger clone one base away. This chain connects TRBV7-9 to TRBJ2-7; 8 bases line up with TRBD1. This CDR3 spans 16 amino acids. In germline, CDR1 is SEHNR, CDR2 FQNEAQ (reference sequence). The CDR3, as DNA: TGTGCCAGCAGCCCCCGACCGTGGACAGGGACGGAAGAGCGGTACTTC. Translating it yields CASSPRPWTGTEERYF.

CDR3 sequence reads: CASSLSGCAYNEQFF. For the CDR3, the DNA is TGTGCCAGCAGCTTATCCGGGTGCGCATACAATGAGCAGTTCTTC. This chain links TRBV7-2 with TRBJ2-1; D unresolved. V dropped 2 bases and J dropped 4 bases, with 12 bases sitting between them. This CDR3 has 15 amino acids. Per the germline V gene, CDR1 is SGHTA and CDR2 is FQGNSA.

The V gene is TRBV30, the J gene TRBJ1-5; D call uncertain. This CDR3 spans 13 amino acids. Trimming cost V 0 bases and J 1 base, with 4 bases left between them. CDR1 and CDR2 (germline): GTSNPN, SVGIG (reference sequence). The CDR3 nucleotides are TGTGCCTGGAGTGTTTTCAGCAATCAGCCCCAGCATTTT. Its protein is CAWSVFSNQPQHF.

This clonotype has only a few counts. The chain is built from TRBV4-3 and TRBJ2-7; perhaps TRBD1 as D (5 bases). V lost 1 base, J lost 4 bases, and 11 bases lay in between. Germline V gives CDR1 LGHNA, CDR2 YSLEER. The CDR3 covers 14 residues. CDR3 protein: CASSQGAGWYEQYF. The DNA for the CDR3 is TGCGCCAGCAGCCAAGGTGCAGGGTGGTACGAGCAGTACTTC.

This chain links TRBV10-3 with TRBJ2-1, with no clear D. Trimming left V 4 bases short and J 6 bases short, with 13 bases between. Germline V gives CDR1 ENHRY, CDR2 SYGVKD. This CDR3 is built from 14 residues. In nucleotides, the CDR3 is TGTGCCATCAGTGGGGGTGGTGGCGGCAATGAGCAGTTCTTC. Residues: CAISGGGGGNEQFF.

As to this clonotype: A single base separates this from a much larger clone, so it may be a read error. The rearrangement uses TRBV6-2 or TRBV6-3 and TRBJ2-2; D call uncertain. The V end lost 3 bases, the J end lost 0 bases, and 8 bases lay between the germline ends. This CDR3 is 15 amino acids long. The germline V gene encodes CDR1 MNHEY and CDR2 SVGEGT. The CDR3 nucleotides read TGTGCCAGCAGTTATAGTCATACGAACACCGGGGAGCTGTTTTTT. Translation gives CASSYSHTNTGELFF.

Regarding this clonotype: A single base separates this from a much larger clone, so it may be a read error. The genes are TRBV5-1 and TRBJ2-3; 14 bases map to TRBD2. This CDR3 is 19 amino acids long. CDR1 is SGHRS, CDR2 YFSETQ, per germline. As DNA, the CDR3 is TGCGCCAGCGGCTTGATTGGGACTAGCGGGAGTAGTGGCACAGATACGCAGTATTTT. Translation gives CASGLIGTSGSSGTDTQYF. Using reference TRBV5-1 and TRBJ2-3 for the parts outside the CDR3, the full variable domain is KAGVTQTPRYLIKTRGQQVTLSCSPISGHRSVSWYQQTPGQGLQFLFEYFSETQRNKGNFPGRFSGRQFSNSRSEMNVSTLELGDSALYLCASGLIGTSGSSGTDTQYFGPGTRLTVL.

As regards this clonotype: One end of the junction does not line up with germline, which may come from a read error. This chain uses TRBV6-2 or TRBV6-3 with TRBJ1-1, with 8 bases lining up with TRBD1. Germline CDR1 reads MNHEY; CDR2 reads SVGEGT. CDR3 length equals 15 residues. Here the CDR3 DNA reads TGTGCCGGCAGCCCCGGACAGGGCTACGGCACTGAAGCTTTCTTT. Its translation: CAGSPGQGYGTEAFF.

This clonotype was seen at least ten times. This chain's CDR3 is CASSWTGPNTEAFF. CDR3 bases: TGCGCCAGCAGCTGGACAGGGCCGAACACTGAAGCTTTCTTT. V is TRBV5-1 and J is TRBJ1-1; 8 positions match TRBD1. Germline-derived CDR1 and CDR2 are SGHRS and YFSETQ. CDR3 size: 14 residues. V shed 3 bases, J shed 1 base, and the junction held 2 bases outside the gene matches.

Worth noting for this clonotype: The CDR3 does not end in the conserved phenylalanine or tryptophan, so this is likely a read error. The chain links TRBV2 to TRBJ2-3, with 9 bases lining up with TRBD2. This CDR3 comprises 15 residues. V dropped 6 bases and J dropped 2; count of bases not matched to a gene: 6. Germline V gene data show CDR1 as SNHLY and CDR2 as FYNNEI. DNA of the CDR3: TGTGCCAGCAGAAAGACTAGCGGCCTCACAGATACGCAGTATCTT. Translation: CASRKTSGLTDTQYL.

This clonotype has ten or more counts. The V and J genes are TRBV7-9 and TRBJ1-2; 10 nucleotides align to TRBD1. V was pared by 8 bases and J by 3 bases, with 3 bases of the junction left unmatched. This CDR3 has 13 amino acids. Per the germline V gene, CDR1 is SEHNR and CDR2 is FQNEAQ (reference sequence). The DNA for the CDR3 is TGTGCCAGCTCTGGGACAGGGGACTATGGCTACACCTTC. This sequence encodes CASSGTGDYGYTF.

This clonotype occurred once. The chain is built from TRBV4-3 and TRBJ1-4; D is uncertain. Germline values: CDR1 LGHNA, CDR2 YSLEER. The CDR3 runs 14 residues. V lost 1 base to trimming and J lost 3 bases, with 6 bases between them. The chain's CDR3 is CASSQVWSNEKLFF. CDR3 nucleotide sequence: TGCGCCAGCAGCCAAGTTTGGTCTAATGAAAAACTGTTTTTT.

Note on this clonotype: This may stem from a read error, because a much larger clone lies one nucleotide away. Lacking the conserved final phenylalanine or tryptophan, this CDR3 likely reflects a read error. The gene calls are TRBV5-1 and TRBJ2-1; 10 bases line up with TRBD2. The CDR3 contains 15 residues. J lost 8 bases, V lost 3 bases, and 8 bases had no gene match. Germline loops: CDR1 SGHRS, CDR2 YFSETQ. The CDR3 DNA sequence: TGCGCCAGCAGCTCCCCTAGCGGGAGTATCGATGAGCAGTTCCTC. Its translation is CASSSPSGSIDEQFL.